This T cell receptor beta chain was observed in a study of naive and memory T cell subsets. General study points: From naive to CM, EM and EMRA, diversity decreased and Gini increased.

CMV status came from CD4+ T cell IFNgamma after overnight CMV lysate stimulation of fresh PBMCs. The CDR3 spans 14 residues. Trimming took 5 bases from V and 2 from J, leaving 13 bases between them. Germline V gene data show CDR1 as LNHDA and CDR2 as SQIVND (reference sequence). An equimolar mix of two oligonucleotides served as the beta constant-region primer for TRBC1 and TRBC2. TCRdb re-analysed the UMI-ligation and nested PCR reads in MiXCR, keeping a single row per CDR3 protein. The table lists roughly 21,000 distinct CDR3 sequences, approximately 11% of them singletons. As regards this clonotype: Its antigen is as yet unknown.

The chain carries TRBV19 and TRBJ2-7; D unresolved. The TCR sequence derives from a human donor in good health. The sample taken for sequencing was central memory CD8+ T cells from blood. The DNA for the CDR3 is TGTGCCAGTAGTCTGAGCCTTCAGCCCTACGAGCAGTACTTC. It encodes CASSLSLQPYEQYF. The full variable domain, completed using reference TRBV19 and TRBJ2-7, is DGGITQSPKYLFRKEGQNVTLSCEQNLNHDAMYWYRQDPGQGLRLIYYSQIVNDFQKGDIAEGYSVSREKKESFPLTVTSAQKNPTAFYLCASSLSLQPYEQYFGPGTRLTVT.